This T cell receptor (beta chain) was captured in a study of human T cells and chemical hapten exposure. Study summary: The patients, most of them female, presented with alopecia areata, totalis or universalis.

Described time point: patch test 3, about 24 weeks after DPC sensitization. Specified treatment: therapeutic diphenylcyclopropenone sensitization with weekly scalp DPC. This CDR3 spans 15 amino acids. The germline gives CDR1 DFQATT, CDR2 SNEGSKA (reference sequence). Trimming took 3 bases from V and 10 from J, leaving 22 bases between them. The table lists this clonotype with many counts. The library attached unique molecular identifiers to individual cDNA molecules. A single record per CDR3 protein comes from TCRdb applying MiXCR to the RACE reads. The sample holds approximately 50,000 distinct CDR3 sequences; roughly 9.5% are singletons and the top ten take roughly 17%.

The V gene is TRBV20-1, the J gene TRBJ2-1; D possibly uses TRBD1 or TRBD2 (5 bases each). Sequences were derived from whole blood, sampled in connection with sensitization to the hapten diphenylcyclopropenone (DPC). This TCR was recovered from a woman aged 40 to 50 with alopecia areata. Some clones in this sample may be carry-over from other donors' samples. CDR3 region: CSASSGTRRRREQFF. CDR3 DNA: TGCAGTGCTAGCTCCGGGACCCGTCGGAGGCGGGAGCAGTTCTTC.